The rows below give T cell receptor beta chains drawn from one sample of a study of blood T cells in healthy people across ages. TCRdb reanalysed the 5' RACE reads using MiXCR and keeps one entry per CDR3 protein. The sample records 700,000 to 950,000 distinct CDR3 sequences, 40% to 45% being singletons. Sequencing was done on a sample of blood. The receptors here all came from an older woman in good health. The CDR3 runs from the conserved cysteine through the conserved F or W. Only part of the rows carry a size: once, few, many, or a class if the clone is expanded.

V gene	clone size	J gene	CDR3 protein
TRBV10-3	few	TRBJ1-5	CAISEGEGQPQHF
TRBV7-2	.	TRBJ2-7	CASSLTSGGSNYLYEQYF
TRBV2	.	TRBJ1-2	CASSRDRVDYGYTF
TRBV7-9	.	TRBJ2-2	CASPSPAGYTGELFF
TRBV5-6	.	TRBJ2-1	CASTPPASGNEQFF
TRBV29-1	many	TRBJ2-1	CSVEGVGGLSSYNEQFF
TRBV15	few	TRBJ2-1	CATSVARGSYNEQFF
TRBV9	.	TRBJ2-5	CASSVATSASGETQYF
TRBV11-2	few	TRBJ2-2	CASSLVRASGRSGELFF
TRBV5-1	few	TRBJ1-5	CASSLGGTGRQPQHF
TRBV6-6	few	TRBJ2-1	CASRPGTGPGNEQFF
TRBV6-6	few	TRBJ1-2	CASTHRGGQLSNYGYTF
TRBV7-2	.	TRBJ1-5	CASSGRGDQPQHF
TRBV5-1	.	TRBJ2-7	CASSFNRPIPFHSGSYEQYF
TRBV6-2/TRBV6-3	.	TRBJ1-4	CASRRPGTTLDEKLFF
TRBV20-1	.	.	CSATIPEETQYF
TRBV11-2	many	TRBJ2-2	CASSFRGRLGGELFF
TRBV27	.	TRBJ2-7	CASSSPAGGVYEQYF
TRBV9	few	TRBJ1-6	CASSVVDSPNSPLHF
TRBV5-1	few	TRBJ2-7	CASSVQDQTYEQYF
TRBV7-2	.	TRBJ2-7	CASSPPGAGKTYEQYF
TRBV27	.	TRBJ1-1	CASRPSGEWVTEAFF
TRBV12-3/TRBV12-4	.	TRBJ1-1	CASSPTGKGNTEAFF
TRBV2	.	TRBJ2-7	CASSEGPGTRYEQYF
TRBV7-2	.	TRBJ2-7	CASSLEAAVYNEQYF
TRBV27	.	TRBJ2-7	CASSLSSDSWSYEQYF
TRBV6-2/TRBV6-3	few	.	CASSYLAGGIPLTYEQYF
TRBV12-3/TRBV12-4	.	TRBJ2-1	CASSLWSGGVYNEQFF
TRBV7-2	many	TRBJ1-1	CASSLTGKNTEAFF
TRBV4-2	.	TRBJ1-4	CASSQDPTGGYEKLFF
TRBV20-1	few	TRBJ2-5	CSARRASAQETQYF
TRBV7-9	.	TRBJ2-4	CASSLRGLDLAKNIQYF
TRBV7-3	.	TRBJ1-1	CASSLSEGGNTEAFF
TRBV5-1	.	TRBJ2-1	CASSVSREGGDGDEQFF
TRBV20-1	.	TRBJ1-1	CSASRGARRTEAFF
TRBV9	.	TRBJ2-3	CASSVATGPTDTQYF
TRBV6-5	few	TRBJ2-1	CASSLSEAFEQFF
TRBV6-1	many	TRBJ2-7	CASRADRDARYEQYF
TRBV7-3	many	TRBJ2-2	CASSVEVTGELFF
TRBV6-2/TRBV6-3	.	TRBJ2-1	CASSYGTSGSTNEQFF
TRBV10-3	.	TRBJ2-7	CAISAGRQKSSYEQYF
TRBV6-5	.	TRBJ2-7	CASSYIGNSYEQYF
TRBV12-3/TRBV12-4	.	TRBJ2-3	CASSLRDYADTQYF
TRBV6-6	few	TRBJ1-1	CASSPQGLNTEAFF
TRBV6-2/TRBV6-3	once	TRBJ1-1	CASSYSSLVNTEAFF